The present entry profiles one T cell receptor beta chain with its context. No antigen is known for it. No quality values exist for individual bases; no much larger clone is one base distant. The collaborating institutions used their own protocols to collect whole blood in K2EDTA tubes. For TCRbeta analysis, collaborators shipped samples in one of three forms: frozen whole blood, isolated PBMCs, or DNA extracted from either of those sample types. CDR1 LGHNA and CDR2 YNFKEQ are derived from the germline V gene. The CDR3 starts with the cysteine, ends with the phenylalanine, and has 15 residues. Just CDR3 DNA is preserved here, 45 bases in frame from base 1. V and J are truncated by 6 bases and 6 bases respectively, leaving an intervening sequence of 17 bases. TCRbeta CDR3 regions were amplified from genomic DNA using the immunoSEQ Assay, a bias-controlled multiplex PCR. Per the source publication's procedure: Nucleated cell counts per sample were estimated from amplification of reference gene primers within the assay. To quantify the absolute abundance of each unique TCRbeta CDR3 rearrangement, sequence reads were collapsed and filtered. Productive Simpson clonality was computed per sample as the square root of Simpson's diversity index over productive rearrangements. This immuneACCESS table, as held by TCRdb, lists in-frame sequences with V and J called but not all clones. Of the missing ones, under half trace to an unresolved V gene in checked studies; the others have no known cause. V and J calls and clone size are given by that table; D and trimming were obtained from the DNA. The sample table records around 300,000 clones; approximately 85% of these occur just once. Approximately 10% of the sample is taken by the ten largest.

These data are taken from a study of blood T cell repertoires in COVID-19 (dated by TCRdb to 2020 to 2022). At the level of the whole study: Collaborator samples came from the United States, Italy and Spain and covered acute and convalescent phases of COVID-19. The prospective study material was composed of cDNA or gDNA derived from T cells, B-cell-depleted T cells, or PBMCs. The dataset comprised deeply sampled blood TCRbeta repertoires from subjects exposed to, actively infected with, or recovered from COVID-19. The repertoires were released in a freely available public database intended as a resource for research on the immune response to SARS-CoV-2. The samples were drawn from two sources: the first 160 participants of the ongoing ImmuneRACE study, and 1,200 or so subjects contributed by 6 global collaborators. Nearly every sample came with metadata listing a de-identified subject ID, COVID-19 status, age in years and sex. HLA class I and class II types, where available, came from metadata supplied by the sample provider rather than from assay-based typing.

Paper-wide results and their limitations: The amount of clinical and demographic metadata varied by source and participant and was provided uncurated.

This TCR derives from a woman aged 65 to 85 with acute or convalescent COVID-19. Sequencing was performed on peripheral blood. Recombination linked TRBV4-2 to TRBJ1-4; a tentative D call is TRBD1 (6 bases match). DNA sequence: TGTGCCAGCAGTCAACGCGGGGGGGGCTATGAAAAACTGTTTTTT. It is translated as CASSQRGGGYEKLFF.